The clone carrying this T cell receptor beta chain occurred once. In the original analysis: Nucleated cell counts were estimated from reference gene primer amplification. Libraries were prepared by immunoSEQ multiplex PCR; TCRdb keeps only in-frame clonotypes and omits some of them. V and J calls and clone size come straight from that table; D and trimming were deduced from the DNA. This table holds nearly 250,000 clones, approximately 85% found once. The entry originates in a study of blood T cell repertoires in COVID-19. Study-level information: Some COVID-19 samples were acute and others convalescent; all came from the United States, Italy and Spain.

V gave up 5 bases and J gave up 7 bases; unmatched junction bases: 6. Per germline, CDR1 GTSNPN and CDR2 SVGIG (reference sequence). This CDR3 region has 13 residues. The J gene is TRBJ2-2, the V gene TRBV30, with 8 bases identical to TRBD2. The specimen was PBMCs or T cells enriched from blood (not recorded which). This TCR was recovered from a woman in her 50s with acute COVID-19. The CDR3 protein is CAWLGRVHGELFF. The CDR3 DNA is TGTGCCTGGCTCGGGAGGGTCCACGGGGAGCTGTTTTTT.